Sequencing of this T cell receptor (beta chain) was carried out in a study of post-analysis software for immune sequencing data. Study conclusions and caveats: Controls had lower frequencies than patients of a handful of TRBV segments, which included TRBV5-6, TRBV5-1 and TRBV20-1. Compared with controls, patients showed significantly lower normalized Chao1 diversity.

Trimming took 1 base from V and 1 from J, leaving 11 bases between them. The length of the CDR3 is 15 residues. Germline lookup yields CDR1 SGHRS and CDR2 YFSETQ. There are a few counts of this clonotype. No antigen is known for it. Carried by the TCR beta cDNA libraries were unique molecular identifiers. TCRdb re-derived calls from the PCR reads in MiXCR, one entry per CDR3 protein. The sample carries more than 500,000 distinct CDR3 sequences, 34% recorded once. Input material: blood. This receptor was identified in a girl younger than 18 with multiple sclerosis. The chain joins TRBV5-1 to TRBJ2-5; no reliable D call. The CDR3 coding sequence is TGCGCCAGCAGCTTGCGGCGTTTACCCCAAGAGACCCAGTACTTC. Its protein is CASSLRRLPQETQYF.